This T cell receptor beta chain was observed in a study of shared clonotypes between healthy human individuals. As for the study in general: CD4 naive and memory got three plates each, CD8 naive two, CD8 memory one. Findings and caveats of the study: Generally, estimated richness proved larger in naive subsets than it did in memory subsets.

As for this clone: Its antigen is as yet unknown.

Produced via immunoSEQ multiplex PCR; TCRdb's table is partial and in-frame only. The sample consists of approximately 2.4 million clones, approximately 96% of them appearing once. From CD4+ cells came CD45RA+ naive and CD45RA-negative memory subsets. The CDR3 runs 14 residues. The germline V gene has CDR1 GTSNPN and CDR2 SVGIG (reference sequence). The V gene lost 0 bases and the J gene lost 0 bases, with 5 bases spanning the gap. The TCR sequence derives from a man aged 18 to 30 in good health. This sequence joins TRBV30 and TRBJ1-4; D remains unclear. Sample: naive CD4+ T cells sorted from blood. The sample's subset: CD45RA+ positively selected. The CDR3 sequence: CAWSVPATNEKLFF. CDR3 DNA sequence: TGTGCCTGGAGTGTACCCGCAACTAATGAAAAACTGTTTTTT.